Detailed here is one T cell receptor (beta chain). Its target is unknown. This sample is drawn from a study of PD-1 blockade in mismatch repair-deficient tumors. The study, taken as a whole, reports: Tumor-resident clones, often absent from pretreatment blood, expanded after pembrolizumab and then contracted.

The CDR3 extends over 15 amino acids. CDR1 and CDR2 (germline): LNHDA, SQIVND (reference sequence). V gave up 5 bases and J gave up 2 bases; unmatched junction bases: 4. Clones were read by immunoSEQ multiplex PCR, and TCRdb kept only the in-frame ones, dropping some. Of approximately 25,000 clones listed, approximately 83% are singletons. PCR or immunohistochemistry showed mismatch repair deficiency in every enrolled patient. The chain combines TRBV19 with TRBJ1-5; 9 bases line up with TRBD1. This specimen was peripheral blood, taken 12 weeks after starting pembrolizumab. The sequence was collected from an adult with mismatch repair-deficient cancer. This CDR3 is CASSLQGAGNQPQHF. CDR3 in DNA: TGTGCCAGTAGTCTACAGGGGGCTGGCAATCAGCCCCAGCATTTT.